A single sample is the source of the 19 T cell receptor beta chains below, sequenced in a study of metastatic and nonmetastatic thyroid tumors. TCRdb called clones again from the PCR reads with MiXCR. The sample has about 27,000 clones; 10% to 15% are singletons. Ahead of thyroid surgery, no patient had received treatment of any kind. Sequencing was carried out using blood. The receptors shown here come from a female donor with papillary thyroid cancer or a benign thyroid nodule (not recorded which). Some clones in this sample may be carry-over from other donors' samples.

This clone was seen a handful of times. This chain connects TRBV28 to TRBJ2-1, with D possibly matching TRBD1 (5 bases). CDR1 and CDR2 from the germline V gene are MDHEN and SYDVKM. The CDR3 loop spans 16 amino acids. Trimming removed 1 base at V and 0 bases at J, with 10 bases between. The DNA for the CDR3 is TGTGCCAGCAGTTTATACGCGGACATCTCCTACAATGAGCAGTTCTTC. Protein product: CASSLYADISYNEQFF.

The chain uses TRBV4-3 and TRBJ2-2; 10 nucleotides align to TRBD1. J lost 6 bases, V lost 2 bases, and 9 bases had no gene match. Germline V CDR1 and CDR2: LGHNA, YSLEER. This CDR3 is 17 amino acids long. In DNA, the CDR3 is TGCGCCAGCAGCCAAAGGCCTCCGGGACAGGGGTCCGGGGAGCTGTTTTTT. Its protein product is CASSQRPPGQGSGELFF.

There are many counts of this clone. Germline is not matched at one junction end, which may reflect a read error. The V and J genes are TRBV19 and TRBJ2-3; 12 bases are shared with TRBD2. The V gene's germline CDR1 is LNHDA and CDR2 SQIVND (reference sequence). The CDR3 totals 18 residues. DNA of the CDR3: TGTGCCAGTAGTAAGACTAGCGGGAGACCCTCTTACACAGGTACGCAGTATTTT. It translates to CASSKTSGRPSYTGTQYF.

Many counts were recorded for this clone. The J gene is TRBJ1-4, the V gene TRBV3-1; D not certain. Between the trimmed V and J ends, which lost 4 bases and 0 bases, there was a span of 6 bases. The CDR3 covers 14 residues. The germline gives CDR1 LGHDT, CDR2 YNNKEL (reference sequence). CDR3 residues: CASSLTSTNEKLFF. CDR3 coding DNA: TGTGCCAGCAGCCTCACCTCAACTAATGAAAAACTGTTTTTT. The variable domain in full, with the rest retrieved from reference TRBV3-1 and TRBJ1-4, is DTAVSQTPKYLVTQMGNDKSIKCEQNLGHDTMYWYKQDSKKFLKIMFSYNNKELIINETVPNRFSPKSPDKAHLNLHINSLELGDSAVYFCASSLTSTNEKLFFGSGTQLSVL.

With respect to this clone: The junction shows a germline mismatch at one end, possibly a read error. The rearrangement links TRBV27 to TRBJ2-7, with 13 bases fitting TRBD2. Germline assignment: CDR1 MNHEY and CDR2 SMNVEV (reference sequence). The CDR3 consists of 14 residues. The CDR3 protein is CASRGLAGRYEQYF. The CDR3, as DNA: TGTGCGAGCAGGGGACTAGCGGGACGCTACGAGCAGTACTTC.

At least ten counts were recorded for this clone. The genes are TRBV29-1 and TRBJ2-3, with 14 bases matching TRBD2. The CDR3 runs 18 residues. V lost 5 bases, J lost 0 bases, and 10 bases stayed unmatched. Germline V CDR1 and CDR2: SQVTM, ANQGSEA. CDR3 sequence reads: CSVPAGLAGEGSTDTQYF. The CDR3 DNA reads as TGCAGCGTTCCGGCGGGACTAGCGGGAGAGGGGAGCACAGATACGCAGTATTTT.

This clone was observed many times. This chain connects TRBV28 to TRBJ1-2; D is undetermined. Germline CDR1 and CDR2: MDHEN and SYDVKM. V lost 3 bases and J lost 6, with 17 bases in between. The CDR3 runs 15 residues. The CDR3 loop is CASSFYSSIADGYTF. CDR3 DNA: TGTGCCAGCAGTTTCTATTCTTCTATCGCCGATGGCTACACCTTC.

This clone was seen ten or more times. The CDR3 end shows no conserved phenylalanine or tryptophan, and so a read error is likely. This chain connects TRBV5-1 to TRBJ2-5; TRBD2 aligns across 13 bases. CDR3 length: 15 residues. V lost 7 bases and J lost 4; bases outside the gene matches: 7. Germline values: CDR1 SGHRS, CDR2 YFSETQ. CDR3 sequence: CASGTGLAGVETQYL. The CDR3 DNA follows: TGCGCCAGCGGGACTGGACTAGCGGGAGTAGAGACCCAGTACCTC.

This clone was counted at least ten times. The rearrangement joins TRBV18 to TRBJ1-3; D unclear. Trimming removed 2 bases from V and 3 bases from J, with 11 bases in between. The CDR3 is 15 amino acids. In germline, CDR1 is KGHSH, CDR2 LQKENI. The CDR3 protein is CASSPVRADGNTIYF. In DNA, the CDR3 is TGTGCCAGCTCACCAGTGAGGGCTGATGGAAACACCATATATTTT.

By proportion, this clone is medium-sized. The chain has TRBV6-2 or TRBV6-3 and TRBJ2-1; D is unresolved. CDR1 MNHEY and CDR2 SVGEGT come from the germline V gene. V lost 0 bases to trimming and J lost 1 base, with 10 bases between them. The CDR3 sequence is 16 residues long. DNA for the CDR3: TGTGCCAGCAGTTACTCGAGCCAGGCTTCCTACAATGAGCAGTTCTTC. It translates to CASSYSSQASYNEQFF.

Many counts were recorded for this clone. DNA for the CDR3: TGTGCCAGCAGTTCGGGCAGCTACTACGAGCAGTACTTC. Translation gives CASSSGSYYEQYF. The rearrangement links TRBV28 to TRBJ2-7; D unclear. The ends were cut back, 4 bases at V and 3 bases at J, with 10 bases in the middle. CDR1 and CDR2 (germline): MDHEN, SYDVKM. This CDR3 is 13 amino acids long.

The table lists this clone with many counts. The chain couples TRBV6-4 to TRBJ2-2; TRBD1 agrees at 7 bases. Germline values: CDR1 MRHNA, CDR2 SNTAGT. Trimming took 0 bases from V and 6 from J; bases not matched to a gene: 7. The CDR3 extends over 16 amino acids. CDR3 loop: CASSDSGGLGAGELFF. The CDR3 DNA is TGTGCCAGCAGTGACTCAGGGGGCCTAGGAGCCGGGGAGCTGTTTTTT.

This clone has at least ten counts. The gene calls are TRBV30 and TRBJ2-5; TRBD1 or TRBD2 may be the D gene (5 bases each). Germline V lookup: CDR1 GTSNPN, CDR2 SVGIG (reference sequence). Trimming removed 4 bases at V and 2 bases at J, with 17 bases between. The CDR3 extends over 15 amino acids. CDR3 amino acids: CAWTTDRGVQETQYF. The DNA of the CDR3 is TGTGCCTGGACAACAGACCGAGGGGTTCAAGAGACCCAGTACTTC. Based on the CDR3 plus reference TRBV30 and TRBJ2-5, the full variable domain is SQTIHQWPATLVQPVGSPLSLECTVEGTSNPNLYWYRQAAGRGLQLLFYSVGIGQISSEVPQNLSASRPQDRQFILSSKKLLLSDSGFYLCAWTTDRGVQETQYFGPGTRLLVL.

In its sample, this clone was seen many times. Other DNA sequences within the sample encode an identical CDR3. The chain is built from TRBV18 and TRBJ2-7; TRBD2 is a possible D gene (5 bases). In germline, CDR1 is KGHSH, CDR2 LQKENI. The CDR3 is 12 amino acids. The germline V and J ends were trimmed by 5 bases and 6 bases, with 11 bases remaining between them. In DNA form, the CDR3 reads TGTGCCAGCTCATCGAGGGCCGCCGAGCAGTACTTC. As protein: CASSSRAAEQYF.

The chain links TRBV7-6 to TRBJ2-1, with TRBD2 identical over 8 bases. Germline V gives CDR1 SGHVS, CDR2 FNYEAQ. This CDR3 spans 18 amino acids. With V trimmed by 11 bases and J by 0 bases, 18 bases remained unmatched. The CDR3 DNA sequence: TGTGCCGGCGGCTTCAGCCTAGCGGGCCAGAGCTCCTACAATGAGCAGTTCTTC. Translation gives CAGGFSLAGQSSYNEQFF.

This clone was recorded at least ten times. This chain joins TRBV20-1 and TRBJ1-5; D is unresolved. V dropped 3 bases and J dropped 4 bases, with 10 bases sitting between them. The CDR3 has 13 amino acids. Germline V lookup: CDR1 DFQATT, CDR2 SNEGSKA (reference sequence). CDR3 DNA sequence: TGCAGTGCTAGCGCCTTTGATAATCAGCCCCAGCATTTT. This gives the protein CSASAFDNQPQHF.

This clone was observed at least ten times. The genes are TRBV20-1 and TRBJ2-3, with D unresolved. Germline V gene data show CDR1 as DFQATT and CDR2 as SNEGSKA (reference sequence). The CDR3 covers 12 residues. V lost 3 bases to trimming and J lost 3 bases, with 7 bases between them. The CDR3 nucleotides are TGCAGTGCTAGGACCACAACAGATACGCAGTATTTT. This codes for CSARTTTDTQYF.

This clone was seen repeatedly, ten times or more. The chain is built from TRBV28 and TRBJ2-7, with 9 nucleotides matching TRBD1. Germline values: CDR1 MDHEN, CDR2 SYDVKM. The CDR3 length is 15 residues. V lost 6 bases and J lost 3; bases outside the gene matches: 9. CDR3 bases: TGTGCCAGCAGGGGGACAGGGAAGGGGCTCTACGAGCAGTACTTC. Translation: CASRGTGKGLYEQYF.

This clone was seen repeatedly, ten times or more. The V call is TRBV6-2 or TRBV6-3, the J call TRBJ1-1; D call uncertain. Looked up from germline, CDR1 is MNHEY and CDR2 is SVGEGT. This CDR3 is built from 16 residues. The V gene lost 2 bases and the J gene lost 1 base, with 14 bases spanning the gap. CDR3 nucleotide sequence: TGTGCCAGCAGTTACGAGGTCGGAGGCACGAACACTGAAGCTTTCTTT. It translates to CASSYEVGGTNTEAFF.